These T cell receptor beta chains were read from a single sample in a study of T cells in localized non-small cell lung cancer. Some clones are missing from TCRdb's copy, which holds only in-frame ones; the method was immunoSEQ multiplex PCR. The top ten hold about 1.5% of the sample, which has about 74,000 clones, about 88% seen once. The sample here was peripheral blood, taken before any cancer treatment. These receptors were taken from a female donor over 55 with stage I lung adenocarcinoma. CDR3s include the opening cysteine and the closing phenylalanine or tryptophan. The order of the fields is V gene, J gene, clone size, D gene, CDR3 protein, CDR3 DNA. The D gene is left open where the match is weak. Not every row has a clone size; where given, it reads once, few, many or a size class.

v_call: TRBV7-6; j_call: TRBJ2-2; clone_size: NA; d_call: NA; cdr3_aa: CASSLRPYTGELFF; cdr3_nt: TGTGCCAGCAGCCTCCGTCCGTACACCGGGGAGCTGTTTTTT
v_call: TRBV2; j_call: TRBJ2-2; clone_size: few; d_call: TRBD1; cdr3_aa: CASNRDRINTGELFF; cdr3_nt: TGTGCCAGCAACAGGGACAGAATTAACACCGGGGAGCTGTTTTTT
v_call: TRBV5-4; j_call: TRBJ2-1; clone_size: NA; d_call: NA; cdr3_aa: CASSMGGYNEQFF; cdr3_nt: TGTGCCAGCAGCATGGGGGGCTACAATGAGCAGTTCTTC
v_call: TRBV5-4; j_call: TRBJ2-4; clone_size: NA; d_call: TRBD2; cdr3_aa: CASSFLPGLAGGSKNIQYF; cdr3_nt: TGTGCCAGCAGCTTTCTTCCGGGACTAGCGGGAGGCTCCAAAAACATTCAGTACTTC
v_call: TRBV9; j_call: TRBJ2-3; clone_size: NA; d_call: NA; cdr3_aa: CASSAQGRTDTQYF; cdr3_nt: TGTGCCAGCAGCGCGCAGGGGCGCACAGATACGCAGTATTTT
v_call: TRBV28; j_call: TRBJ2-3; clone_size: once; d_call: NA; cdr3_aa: CASTSPRLRTDTQYF; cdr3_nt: TGTGCCAGCACTAGCCCGAGACTACGCACAGATACGCAGTATTTT
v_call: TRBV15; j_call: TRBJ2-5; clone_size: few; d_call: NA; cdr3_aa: CATSNLIGSPQETQYF; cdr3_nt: TGTGCCACCAGCAACCTAATCGGGAGCCCACAAGAGACCCAGTACTTC
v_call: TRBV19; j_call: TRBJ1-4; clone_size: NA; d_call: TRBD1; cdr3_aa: CASSVGTANEKLFF; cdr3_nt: TGTGCCAGTAGTGTTGGGACAGCTAATGAAAAACTGTTTTTT
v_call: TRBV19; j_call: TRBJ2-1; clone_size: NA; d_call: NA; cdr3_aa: CASRPGVVPNEQFF; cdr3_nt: TGTGCCAGTAGACCAGGGGTCGTTCCCAATGAGCAGTTCTTC
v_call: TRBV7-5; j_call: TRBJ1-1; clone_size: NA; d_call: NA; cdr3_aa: CVRSLQAVNTEAFF; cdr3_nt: TGTGTCAGAAGCTTGCAGGCCGTAAACACTGAAGCTTTCTTT
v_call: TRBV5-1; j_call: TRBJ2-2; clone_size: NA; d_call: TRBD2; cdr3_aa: CASSLRGGTTGELFF; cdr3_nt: TGCGCCAGCAGCTTGCGGGGGGGCACCACCGGGGAGCTGTTTTTT
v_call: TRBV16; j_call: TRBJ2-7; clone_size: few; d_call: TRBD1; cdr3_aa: CASRDRDRPYEQYF; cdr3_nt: TGTGCCAGCAGAGACCGGGACAGGCCGTACGAGCAGTACTTC
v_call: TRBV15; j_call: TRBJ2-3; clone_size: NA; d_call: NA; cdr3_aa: CATSTKGGSTDTQYF; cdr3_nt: TGTGCCACCAGCACAAAGGGGGGGAGCACAGATACGCAGTATTTT
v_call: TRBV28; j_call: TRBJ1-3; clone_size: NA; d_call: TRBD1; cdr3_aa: CASSFNPGQGAGNTIYF; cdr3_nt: TGTGCCAGCAGTTTCAACCCGGGACAGGGGGCTGGAAACACCATATATTTT